This entry describes one T cell receptor beta chain. The antigen remains unidentified. This sample is part of a study of T cell repertoires in cytomegalovirus infection. Overall study: Carrying CMV and the relevant HLA type showed in public TCR beta signatures.

TCRdb recomputed calls from the reads with MiXCR, one row per CDR3 protein. The profile shows about 180,000 distinct CDR3 sequences, approximately 18% of them singletons. Study-wide results and limits: Pooled public TCR beta family frequency picked out CMV carriers with the relevant HLA. CMV-specific TCR beta clonotypes restricted by HLA-C dominated the ex vivo response.

Germline values: CDR1 SGHTA, CDR2 FQGNSA. With 5 bases removed from V and 5 bases from J, the gap between germline ends came to 8 bases. CDR3 size: 12 residues. This TCR was sampled from a human donor in good health (CMV status not recorded). Some clones in this sample may be carry-over from other donors' samples. The chain is built from TRBV7-2 and TRBJ2-3; the D is unclear. Material: CD8+ T cells from PBMCs. The CDR3 loop is CASSTRLDTQYF. CDR3 in DNA: TGTGCCAGCAGCACGCGCTTAGATACGCAGTATTTT.